This is a list of T cell receptor beta chains from one sample in a study of response to subunit inactivated influenza vaccine. Via MiXCR, TCRdb re-called the RT-PCR reads, giving one row per CDR3 protein. This sample has about 190,000 distinct CDR3 sequences, with approximately 15% found just once. Sequenced here: CD8+ T cells sorted from PBMCs, sampled less than 6 days after vaccination. These receptors all come from a man aged 50 or older who received an inactivated influenza vaccine. Each CDR3 is given with its conserved first and last residue. The order of the fields is CDR3 length, J gene, D gene, clone size, V gene, CDR3 protein, CDR3 DNA. The D gene is left open where the match is weak. For some rows the clone size is stated as once, few or many, or as a class when expanded; others skip it.

11,TRBJ2-5,TRBD2,few,TRBV6-2/TRBV6-3,CASSLGLASHF,TGTGCCAGCAGCCTCGGACTAGCCTCGCACTTC
14,TRBJ2-1,TRBD2,few,TRBV7-6,CASSSGTSGNEQFF,TGTGCCAGCAGCTCCGGGACTAGCGGCAATGAGCAGTTCTTC
13,TRBJ2-7,TRBD1,few,TRBV28,CASSVGTGREQYF,TGTGCCAGCAGTGTAGGGACAGGTAGGGAGCAGTACTTC
14,TRBJ2-7,TRBD1,-,TRBV29-1,CSVERDRGQQEQYF,TGCAGCGTTGAAAGGGACAGGGGGCAACAAGAGCAGTACTTC
13,TRBJ2-7,-,few,TRBV4-3,CASSQDRAGEQYF,TGCGCCAGCAGCCAAGATAGGGCCGGCGAGCAGTACTTC
17,TRBJ2-3,TRBD2,many,TRBV7-6,CASSSWTSGNQGVTQYF,TGTGCCAGCAGCTCTTGGACTAGCGGGAACCAGGGGGTTACGCAGTATTTT
14,TRBJ2-3,-,many,TRBV4-1,CASSLGPSTDTQYF,TGCGCCAGCAGTCTGGGGCCAAGCACAGATACGCAGTATTTT
13,TRBJ2-2,-,few,TRBV6-1,CASSPRVTGELFF,TGTGCCAGCAGCCCTAGGGTCACCGGGGAGCTGTTTTTT
17,TRBJ2-4,TRBD2,-,TRBV20-1,CSARDLGLAVHKNIQYF,TGCAGTGCTAGAGATCTTGGACTAGCGGTCCATAAAAACATTCAGTACTTC
16,TRBJ2-1,TRBD2,few,TRBV28,CASSPRLAGGPNEQFF,TGTGCCAGCAGTCCGCGACTAGCGGGAGGGCCTAATGAGCAGTTCTTC
14,TRBJ1-2,-,-,TRBV4-3,CASSQDDSPPGYTF,TGCGCCAGCAGCCAAGATGACAGCCCGCCTGGCTACACCTTC
14,TRBJ1-1,-,few,TRBV2,CASSTQAMNTEAFF,TGTGCCAGCAGTACTCAGGCGATGAACACTGAAGCTTTCTTT
15,TRBJ2-7,-,-,TRBV9,CASSVAPQDRYEQYF,TGTGCCAGCAGCGTAGCCCCACAGGACAGATACGAGCAGTACTTC
11,TRBJ1-1,-,many,TRBV12-3/TRBV12-4,CASRMGVEAFF,TGTGCCAGCCGTATGGGGGTTGAAGCTTTCTTT
14,TRBJ1-1,-,-,TRBV12-3/TRBV12-4,CASSEHSGNTEAFF,TGTGCCAGCAGTGAGCACTCCGGGAACACTGAAGCTTTCTTT
15,TRBJ2-5,TRBD2,-,TRBV7-6,CASSLPGLAEETQYF,TGTGCCAGCAGCCTCCCGGGACTAGCGGAAGAGACCCAGTACTTC
15,TRBJ2-1,TRBD2,-,TRBV15,CATSRDRGVGNEQFF,TGTGCCACCAGCAGAGATCGGGGGGTGGGCAATGAGCAGTTCTTC
14,TRBJ2-7,-,few,TRBV13,CASSPRRSTYEQYF,TGTGCCAGCAGCCCCCGGCGGTCGACCTACGAGCAGTACTTC
14,TRBJ1-1,TRBD1,many,TRBV20-1,CSADRAISRGEAFF,TGCAGTGCCGACAGGGCGATTTCGAGGGGTGAAGCTTTCTTT
14,TRBJ2-7,-,-,TRBV7-9,CASSLAGLSYEQYF,TGTGCCAGCAGCTTAGCGGGCCTCTCCTACGAGCAGTACTTC
15,TRBJ2-1,-,-,TRBV12-3/TRBV12-4,CASSNGGPSYNEQFF,TGTGCCAGCAGTAACGGGGGGCCCTCCTACAATGAGCAGTTCTTC
12,TRBJ2-2,-,few,TRBV29-1,CSVPIPPGELFF,TGCAGCGTTCCTATACCTCCCGGGGAGCTGTTTTTT
14,TRBJ2-3,-,few,TRBV20-1,CSARDRAAPDTQYF,TGCAGTGCTAGAGATCGGGCAGCTCCAGATACGCAGTATTTT
16,TRBJ1-2,TRBD1,-,TRBV4-2,CASSRGWTGEVYGYTF,TGTGCCAGCAGCCGAGGATGGACAGGGGAAGTCTATGGCTACACCTTC
14,TRBJ2-1,TRBD2,many,TRBV12-3/TRBV12-4,CASSLGRERAEQFF,TGTGCCAGCAGTTTGGGGCGGGAGCGGGCTGAGCAGTTCTTC
13,TRBJ2-1,-,few,TRBV28,CASSLKMGPMRFF,TGTGCCAGCAGTTTAAAAATGGGTCCGATGCGGTTCTTC
14,TRBJ2-7,TRBD1,-,TRBV7-9,CASSSRQGRYEQYF,TGTGCCAGCAGCTCCCGACAGGGTCGGTACGAGCAGTACTTC
16,TRBJ2-5,-,few,TRBV7-6,CASSLKREGRGASQYF,TGTGCCAGCAGCTTGAAAAGGGAGGGCAGGGGGGCGTCCCAGTACTTC
15,TRBJ1-3,-,few,TRBV20-1,CSALGTEASGNTIYF,TGCAGTGCCCTCGGGACTGAGGCATCAGGAAACACCATATATTTT
12,TRBJ1-2,-,many,TRBV12-3/TRBV12-4,CASSPNNYGYTF,TGTGCCAGCAGTCCAAATAACTATGGCTACACCTTC
14,TRBJ2-7,-,many,TRBV12-3/TRBV12-4,CASSQGLSSYEQYF,TGTGCCAGCAGTCAAGGACTAAGCTCCTACGAGCAGTACTTC
14,TRBJ1-2,TRBD1,-,TRBV15,CATSSEGAHYGYTF,TGTGCCACCAGCTCTGAGGGGGCCCACTATGGCTACACCTTC
15,TRBJ2-1,TRBD1,few,TRBV7-6,CASSLVAQGDNEQFF,TGTGCCAGCAGCTTAGTCGCCCAGGGGGACAATGAGCAGTTCTTC